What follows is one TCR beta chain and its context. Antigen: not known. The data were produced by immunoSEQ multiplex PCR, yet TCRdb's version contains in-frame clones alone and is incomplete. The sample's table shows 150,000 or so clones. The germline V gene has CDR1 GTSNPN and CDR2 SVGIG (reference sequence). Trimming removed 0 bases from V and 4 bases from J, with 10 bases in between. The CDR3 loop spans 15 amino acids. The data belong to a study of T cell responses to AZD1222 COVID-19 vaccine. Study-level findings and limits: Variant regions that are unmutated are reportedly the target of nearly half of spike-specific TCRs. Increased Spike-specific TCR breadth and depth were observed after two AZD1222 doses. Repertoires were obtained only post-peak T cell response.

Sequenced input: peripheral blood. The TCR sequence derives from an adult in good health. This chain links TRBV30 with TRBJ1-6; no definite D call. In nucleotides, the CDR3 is TGTGCCTGGAGTGTACTCGGCGTTTATAATTCACCCCTCCACTTT. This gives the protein CAWSVLGVYNSPLHF.